This TCR beta chain was sequenced during a study of memory CD4+ T cells and cytomegalovirus serostatus. Whole-study results and caveats: A US-trained random forest predicted CMV serostatus with median AUC around 0.9.

The sort gate was single viable CD3+CD4+CD8-CD45RO+ cells for memory CD4+ T cells. After thawing, CD4+ T cells were positively selected. In the study's own analysis: Out-of-frame sequences were removed, leaving 2 million or so distinct TCRbeta sequences. Here immunoSEQ multiplex PCR was the method, and the copy in TCRdb shows in-frame clones only, minus some. Clone size and V and J calls were adopted from that table, with D and trimming inferred from the DNA. The sample has tens of thousands of clones, approximately 75% seen once. Trimming left V 1 base short and J 2 bases short, with 7 bases between. Germline V gene sequence: CDR1 SGHAT, CDR2 FQNNGV. This CDR3 region has 14 residues. This clone appeared a single time. Its antigen is not identified.

Sequencing was performed on memory CD4+ T cells from blood. This clonotype was sampled from an adult in good health and CMV-seronegative. This chain uses TRBV11-2 with TRBJ2-3; TRBD1 might be the D (5 bases). Here the CDR3 DNA reads TGTGCCAGCAGCTTAGGGGGCTACACAGATACGCAGTATTTT. Translated: CASSLGGYTDTQYF.